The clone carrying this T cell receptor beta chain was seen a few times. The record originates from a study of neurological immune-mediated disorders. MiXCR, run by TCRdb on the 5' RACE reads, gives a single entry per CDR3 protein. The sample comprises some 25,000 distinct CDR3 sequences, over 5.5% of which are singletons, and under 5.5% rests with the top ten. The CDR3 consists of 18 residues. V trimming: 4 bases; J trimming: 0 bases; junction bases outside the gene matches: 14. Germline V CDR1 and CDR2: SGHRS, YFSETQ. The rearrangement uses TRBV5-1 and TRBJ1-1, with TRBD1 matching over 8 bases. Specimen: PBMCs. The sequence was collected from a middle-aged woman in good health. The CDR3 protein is CASSLGTGFAFMNTEAFF. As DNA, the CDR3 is TGCGCCAGCAGCCTCGGGACAGGTTTCGCCTTCATGAACACTGAAGCTTTCTTT.